These 8 T cell receptor beta chains were sequenced from one sample in a study of cytomegalovirus exposure and HLA in healthy donors. The PCR had 60 Vbeta and 13 Jbeta primers. The assay was immunoSEQ multiplex PCR, and TCRdb's table has in-frame clones only and misses some. The sample lists under 200,000 clones, roughly an eighth occurring once. Sequenced input: PBMCs. Every receptor here comes from a man aged 50-59 years in good health and CMV-seropositive.

The table lists this clone with a few counts. The chain uses TRBV19 and TRBJ2-1; no reliable D call. CDR1 and CDR2 (germline): LNHDA, SQIVND (reference sequence). Trimming removed 2 bases at V and 5 bases at J, with 19 bases between. The CDR3 covers 17 residues. CDR3 DNA sequence: TGTGCCAGTAGTATAAGTCTCTTTACAGAACAAAACAATGAGCAGTTCTTC. Translating gives CASSISLFTEQNNEQFF.

This chain uses TRBV7-8 with TRBJ2-7; a possible D gene is TRBD2 (5 bases). This CDR3 has 18 residues. Germline CDR1 is SGHVS and CDR2 is FQNEAQ. The V end lost 2 bases, the J end lost 0 bases, and 20 bases lay between the germline ends. The DNA for the CDR3 is TGTGCCAGCAGCTTACGGACTCTTCAGACCTCAGTCTCCTACGAGCAGTACGTC. It is translated as CASSLRTLQTSVSYEQYV.

This clone was seen a few times. V usage is TRBV5-4 and J usage is TRBJ2-1; maybe TRBD2 (6 bases). The germline V gene has CDR1 SGHNT and CDR2 YYREEE (reference sequence). V was shortened by 0 bases and J by 1 base, with 11 bases between the two germline ends. The CDR3 consists of 16 residues. CDR3 sequence reads: CASSLARGRSYNEQFF. The CDR3 region has the DNA TGTGCCAGCAGCTTGGCTCGAGGGAGGTCCTACAATGAGCAGTTCTTC.

In this sample, this clone turned up a few times. V usage is TRBV28 and J usage is TRBJ1-2; D gene uncertain. This CDR3 is 12 amino acids long. V dropped 8 bases and J dropped 8 bases, with 15 bases sitting between them. Germline loops: CDR1 MDHEN, CDR2 SYDVKM. For the CDR3, the DNA is TGTGCCAGCGGCCTTTCCCCGGGAGGCTACACCTTC. This codes for CASGLSPGGYTF.

This clone was observed a few times. This CDR3 reads CASSIPGQLNTEAFF. The CDR3, as DNA: TGTGCCAGTAGTATCCCGGGACAGTTGAACACTGAAGCTTTCTTT. The chain employs TRBV19 and TRBJ1-1; TRBD1 agrees at 7 bases. J was trimmed by 0 bases and V by 3 bases; bases with no gene match: 4. There are 15 residues in the CDR3. The germline CDR1 and CDR2 sequences are LNHDA and SQIVND (reference sequence).

The chain links TRBV28 to TRBJ2-5, with 13 bases aligning to TRBD2. V was pared by 5 bases and J by 7 bases, with 13 bases of the junction left unmatched. CDR3 length: 17 amino acids. Germline V lookup: CDR1 MDHEN, CDR2 SYDVKM. CDR3 in amino acids: CASSILTSGGPWRTQYF. The CDR3 DNA follows: TGTGCCAGCAGTATCTTGACTAGCGGGGGGCCTTGGAGGACCCAGTACTTC.

The chain links TRBV7-2 to TRBJ1-4; D gene ambiguous. V was trimmed by 1 base and J by 3 bases, leaving 12 bases between them. The CDR3 runs to 16 residues. CDR1 and CDR2 (germline): SGHTA, FQGNSA. CDR3: CASSLGRAGPNEKLFF. In DNA form, the CDR3 reads TGTGCCAGCAGCTTAGGGCGGGCAGGACCTAATGAAAAACTGTTTTTT.

This sequence joins TRBV30 and TRBJ1-6, with 9 bases lining up with TRBD1. Trimming took 1 base from V and 9 from J; bases not matched to a gene: 7. In germline, CDR1 is GTSNPN, CDR2 SVGIG (reference sequence). The length of the CDR3 is 15 residues. The CDR3 DNA sequence: TGTGCCTGGAGTGGAACCGGGACAGGGAGTTCACCCCTCCACTTT. It codes for CAWSGTGTGSSPLHF.